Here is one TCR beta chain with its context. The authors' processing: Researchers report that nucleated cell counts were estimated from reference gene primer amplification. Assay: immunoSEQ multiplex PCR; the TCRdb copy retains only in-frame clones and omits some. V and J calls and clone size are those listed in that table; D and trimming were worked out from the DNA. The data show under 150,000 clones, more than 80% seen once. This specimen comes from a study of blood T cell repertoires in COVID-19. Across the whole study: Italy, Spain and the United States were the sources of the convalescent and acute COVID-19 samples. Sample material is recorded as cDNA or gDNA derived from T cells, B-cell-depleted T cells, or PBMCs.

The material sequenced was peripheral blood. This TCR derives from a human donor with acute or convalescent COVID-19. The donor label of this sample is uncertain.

The CDR3 sequence: CASSSAHGGGEKLFF. In DNA, the CDR3 is TGTGCCAGCAGTTCCGCGCACGGTGGCGGTGAAAAACTGTTTTTT. The V gene is TRBV6-5, the J gene TRBJ1-4; D gene uncertain. The CDR3 totals 15 residues. V was shortened by 4 bases and J by 7 bases, with 16 bases between the two germline ends. Germline-derived CDR1 and CDR2 are MNHEY and SVGAGI.